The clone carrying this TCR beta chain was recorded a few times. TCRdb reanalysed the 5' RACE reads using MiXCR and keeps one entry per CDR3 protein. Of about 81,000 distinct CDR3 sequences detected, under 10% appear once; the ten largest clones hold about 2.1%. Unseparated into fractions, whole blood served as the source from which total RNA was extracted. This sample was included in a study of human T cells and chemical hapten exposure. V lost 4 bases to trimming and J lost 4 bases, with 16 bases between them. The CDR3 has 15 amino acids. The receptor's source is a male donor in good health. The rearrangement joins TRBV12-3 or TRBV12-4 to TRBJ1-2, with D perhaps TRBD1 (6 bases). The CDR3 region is CASSSGTLWAYGYTF. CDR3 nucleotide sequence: TGTGCCAGCAGTTCCGGGACACTATGGGCCTATGGCTACACCTTC.